One and the same sample provided the 32 T cell receptor beta chains below, sequenced in a study of Ad26.COV2.S vaccination and SARS-CoV-2 variants. The sample's treatment: roughly 20 received Ad26.COV2.S at low or high dose, single or two shots; about 5 received placebo; per-sample allocation not given. At day 63 after the first vaccine or placebo injection, samples were drawn. Sequencing used immunoSEQ multiplex PCR; TCRdb keeps in-frame clones, though not all of them. The sample records 300,000 to 400,000 clones, about 89% being singletons. The material was peripheral blood, obtained in a trial of Ad26.COV2.S vaccine versus placebo. The receptors shown here come from a person between 18 and 59 years old who received the Ad26.COV2.S COVID-19 vaccine or a placebo.

This clone was seen a single time. J is TRBJ2-3 and V is TRBV19; D might be TRBD1 (5 bases). CDR3 length: 15 amino acids. Germline CDR1 is LNHDA and CDR2 is SQIVND (reference sequence). Between the trimmed V and J ends, which lost 3 bases and 4 bases, there was a span of 14 bases. CDR3 sequence: CASSILAGHSDTQYF. Written as DNA, the CDR3 is TGTGCCAGTAGTATTCTGGCAGGACACTCAGATACGCAGTATTTT.

This chain joins TRBV15 and TRBJ1-5; D may be TRBD1 (5 bases). Germline V gives CDR1 LNHNV, CDR2 YYDKDF (reference sequence). The CDR3 has 15 residues. V was cut by 1 base and J by 7 bases, with 14 bases left in between. The CDR3 region has the DNA TGTGCCACCAGCAGAGGGTCAACCAGGGAGCAGCCCCAGCATTTT. Translation gives CATSRGSTREQPQHF.

With respect to this clone: One end of the junction fails to match germline, which may point to a read error. Here the CDR3 DNA reads TGCGCCAGCAGTCGCTCCGGGACCCAAGAGACCCTGTACTTC. Its translation is CASSRSGTQETLYF. V gene TRBV5-1 combines with J gene TRBJ2-5; D is tentatively TRBD1 or TRBD2 (5 bases each). Per the germline V gene, CDR1 is SGHRS and CDR2 is YFSETQ. The CDR3 is 14 amino acids.

The CDR3 spells CASSPRSSSNYGYTF. The CDR3 nucleotides are TGCGCCAGCAGCCCCCGGAGTTCCTCTAACTATGGCTACACCTTC. The rearrangement links TRBV5-1 to TRBJ1-2, with D uncertain. The germline gives CDR1 SGHRS, CDR2 YFSETQ. Between the trimmed V and J ends, which lost 4 bases and 0 bases, there was a span of 13 bases. The CDR3 has 15 amino acids.

The chain employs TRBV6-5 and TRBJ2-7, with 9 bases that match TRBD1. The CDR3 is 15 amino acids. Germline V gene data show CDR1 as MNHEY and CDR2 as SVGAGI. After removal of 0 bases from V and 3 bases from J, the junction contained 3 bases not matched to a gene. CDR3 amino acids: CASSYSDRGVYEQYF. CDR3 nucleotides: TGTGCCAGCAGTTACTCGGACAGGGGAGTCTACGAGCAGTACTTC.

The gene calls are TRBV3-1 (or the pseudogene TRBV3-2) and TRBJ2-7, with D possibly TRBD1 on 6 matching bases. The V end lost 0 bases, the J end lost 3 bases, and 9 bases lay between the germline ends. CDR1 and CDR2 (germline): LGHDT, YNNKEL (reference sequence). The length of the CDR3 is 14 residues. In DNA form, the CDR3 reads TGTGCCAGCAGCCAAGAGGGACACCACTACGAGCAGTACTTC. As protein: CASSQEGHHYEQYF.

This rearrangement joins TRBV10-3 to TRBJ2-5; D is uncertain. Trimming pared 3 bases from V and 2 bases from J, leaving 7 bases between. The germline V gene has CDR1 ENHRY and CDR2 SYGVKD. The CDR3 is made up of 13 amino acids. CDR3 sequence (DNA): TGTGCCATCAGTGAACGTCAGCAAGAGACCCAGTACTTC. Its translation: CAISERQQETQYF.

The chain carries TRBV28 and TRBJ1-2, with 9 bases that match TRBD1. This CDR3 region has 15 residues. Germline V gene sequence: CDR1 MDHEN, CDR2 SYDVKM. V was pared by 4 bases and J by 3 bases, with 6 bases of the junction left unmatched. The CDR3 is CASSSTGGADYGYTF. The CDR3 coding sequence is TGTGCCAGCAGTTCCACAGGGGGCGCCGACTATGGCTACACCTTC.

The chain carries TRBV24-1 and TRBJ2-1; 12 bases align to TRBD2. The CDR3 consists of 19 residues. V trimming: 3 bases; J trimming: 0 bases; junction bases outside the gene matches: 8. The V gene's germline CDR1 is KGHDR and CDR2 SFDVKD. This chain's CDR3 is CATSDNPGLAGSSYNEQFF. CDR3 in DNA: TGTGCCACCAGTGATAACCCCGGACTAGCGGGAAGCTCCTACAATGAGCAGTTCTTC.

This clone was detected once. This sequence joins TRBV30 and TRBJ1-1; D possibly corresponds to TRBD1 (5 bases). CDR1 is GTSNPN, CDR2 SVGIG, per germline (reference sequence). V was cut by 2 bases and J by 1 base, with 11 bases left in between. The CDR3 spans 14 residues. In DNA, the CDR3 is TGTGCCTGGAGTCCCGGGACTGCGAACACTGAAGCTTTCTTT. It specifies CAWSPGTANTEAFF.

The chain couples TRBV7-6 to TRBJ1-1, with D maybe TRBD1 (5 bases). CDR3 size: 14 residues. CDR1 SGHVS and CDR2 FNYEAQ come from the germline V gene. The germline V and J ends were trimmed by 4 bases and 0 bases, with 9 bases remaining between them. CDR3 nucleotide sequence: TGTGCCAGCAGCTCGGGACTGCTGAACACTGAAGCTTTCTTT. Translating gives CASSSGLLNTEAFF.

The chain combines TRBV13 with TRBJ2-1; tentative D call: TRBD1 (6 bases). This CDR3 is 15 amino acids long. The germline V gene encodes CDR1 PRHDT and CDR2 FYEKMQ (reference sequence). The V end lost 5 bases, the J end lost 2 bases, and 13 bases lay between the germline ends. The CDR3 region is CASSGSGTPYNEQFF. DNA of the CDR3: TGTGCCAGCAGCGGATCCGGGACACCCTACAATGAGCAGTTCTTC.

V gene TRBV13 combines with J gene TRBJ2-1; 13 nucleotides agree with TRBD2. After removal of 4 bases from V and 7 bases from J, the junction contained 10 bases not matched to a gene. The length of the CDR3 is 17 residues. CDR1 PRHDT and CDR2 FYEKMQ come from the germline V gene (reference sequence). This CDR3 reads CASSSGLAGRGINEQFF. CDR3 bases: TGTGCCAGCAGCTCGGGACTAGCGGGACGTGGGATTAATGAGCAGTTCTTC.

This clone was picked up one time. The chain carries TRBV7-2 and TRBJ2-7, with TRBD1 matching over 8 bases. With V trimmed by 6 bases and J by 6 bases, 10 bases remained unmatched. CDR1 SGHTA and CDR2 FQGNSA come from the germline V gene. This CDR3 has 14 residues. The CDR3 nucleotides are TGTGCCAGCAGGAATACAGGGGGGAGCGGCGAGCAGTACTTC. Its translation is CASRNTGGSGEQYF.

This chain uses TRBV7-3 with TRBJ2-2; possibly TRBD1 for D (7 bases). This CDR3 is 16 amino acids long. V was clipped by 5 bases and J by 3 bases, with 16 bases between them. Germline loops: CDR1 SGHTA, CDR2 FQGTGA. The CDR3 nucleotides are TGTGCCAGCAGCGATCAGGGGGGTTCGGACACCGGGGAGCTGTTTTTT. Protein product: CASSDQGGSDTGELFF.

The DNA of the CDR3 is TGCGCCAGCAGCCTTCTAGCGGGGGAGACCCAGTACTTC. As protein: CASSLLAGETQYF. The rearrangement uses TRBV4-1 and TRBJ2-5; 9 bases agree with TRBD2. The V gene end was trimmed by 4 bases and the J gene end by 5 bases; junction bases not matched to a gene: 2. The CDR3 contains 13 residues. Per the germline V gene, CDR1 is MGHRA and CDR2 is YSYEKL.

The chain employs TRBV6-6 and TRBJ1-6; D uncertain. The germline gives CDR1 MNHNY, CDR2 SVGAGI (reference sequence). Trimming shortened V by 2 bases and J by 5 bases, and 7 bases separated the two germline ends. This CDR3 spans 14 amino acids. This chain's CDR3 is CASSYAGNNSPLHF. Written as DNA, the CDR3 is TGTGCCAGCAGTTACGCAGGAAATAATTCACCCCTCCACTTT.

V and J are TRBV27 and TRBJ1-2; D is unresolved. The CDR3 loop spans 15 amino acids. The germline V gene encodes CDR1 MNHEY and CDR2 SMNVEV (reference sequence). Deletions cut 4 bases from V and 4 bases from J, with 16 bases between. The CDR3 region is CASSYRRPGGYGYTF. CDR3 bases: TGTGCCAGCAGTTACCGAAGACCGGGCGGCTATGGCTACACCTTC.

The chain combines TRBV29-1 with TRBJ2-5, with D tentatively TRBD2 (5 bases). Between the trimmed V and J ends, which lost 4 bases and 3 bases, there was a span of 6 bases. Germline V gives CDR1 SQVTM, CDR2 ANQGSEA. The CDR3 has 11 residues. The CDR3 DNA reads as TGCAGCGTTGCCGGGGAAGAGACCCAGTACTTC. Its protein is CSVAGEETQYF.

The rearrangement links TRBV4-1 to TRBJ2-1, with D hard to call. V shed 0 bases and J shed 0 bases, with 12 bases lying between them. Germline CDR1 MGHRA, CDR2 YSYEKL. The CDR3 consists of 17 residues. CDR3 DNA sequence: TGCGCCAGCAGCCAAGATGGAGCGATGAGCTCCTACAATGAGCAGTTCTTC. Translation gives CASSQDGAMSSYNEQFF.

The table lists this clone with a count of one. The chain carries TRBV5-5 and TRBJ1-4; D possibly corresponds to TRBD1 (5 bases). Trimming removed 1 base at V and 1 base at J, with 8 bases between. This CDR3 is 15 amino acids long. Germline loops: CDR1 SGHKS, CDR2 YYEKEE (reference sequence). CDR3 nucleotide sequence: TGTGCCAGCAGCTTGTGGGGGAAAACTAATGAAAAACTGTTTTTT. It codes for CASSLWGKTNEKLFF.

V gene TRBV9 combines with J gene TRBJ2-5; D gene unclear. Germline loops: CDR1 SGDLS, CDR2 YYNGEE. The CDR3 contains 15 residues. Trimming removed 3 bases from V and 2 bases from J, with 14 bases in between. CDR3 protein: CASSASSLLQETQYF. The CDR3, as DNA: TGTGCCAGCAGCGCTTCGTCATTACTACAAGAGACCCAGTACTTC.

The chain employs TRBV3-1 (or the pseudogene TRBV3-2) and TRBJ2-7; a weak D match, TRBD2 (6 bases). The CDR3 is 16 amino acids. V was pared by 1 base and J by 1 base, with 14 bases between. CDR1 is LGHDT and CDR2 is YNNKEL in the germline V gene (reference sequence). The CDR3 is CASSQGGDPSSYEQYF. The DNA for the CDR3 is TGTGCCAGCAGCCAAGGGGGGGACCCTTCGTCCTACGAGCAGTACTTC.

The genes are TRBV9 and TRBJ2-5; D may be TRBD2 (7 bases). The CDR3 sequence is 17 residues long. Germline lookup yields CDR1 SGDLS and CDR2 YYNGEE. V was trimmed by 0 bases and J by 2 bases, leaving 17 bases between them. The CDR3 region has the DNA TGTGCCAGCAGCGTAGGGTTGCCGGGGGGCCAGCAAGAGACCCAGTACTTC. Translation: CASSVGLPGGQQETQYF.

V gene TRBV7-2 combines with J gene TRBJ2-2; D remains ambiguous. This CDR3 is 15 amino acids long. Germline-derived CDR1 and CDR2 are SGHTA and FQGNSA. V was shortened by 5 bases and J by 4 bases, with 14 bases between the two germline ends. The CDR3 sequence is CASSLRRGSTGELFF. The CDR3 coding sequence is TGTGCCAGCAGCCTACGCAGAGGCTCCACCGGGGAGCTGTTTTTT.

This clone appeared a single time. This chain joins TRBV6-5 and TRBJ2-1; no definite D call. The CDR3 covers 13 residues. Germline V gene data show CDR1 as MNHEY and CDR2 as SVGAGI. Trimming took off 9 bases at V and 9 bases at J, with 18 bases between the two ends. In nucleotides, the CDR3 is TGTGCCAGTAAGGAAAGGGTTTGGGGTGAGCAGTTCTTC. It is translated as CASKERVWGEQFF.

The sample holds one count of this clone. The rearrangement uses TRBV18 and TRBJ2-7; D is ambiguous. Germline V gene sequence: CDR1 KGHSH, CDR2 LQKENI. This CDR3 has 13 residues. The V and J ends lost 4 bases and 2 bases respectively, with 9 bases between them. The CDR3 coding sequence is TGTGCCAGCTCACGGATAGGTCCCTACGAGCAGTACTTC. The encoded protein is CASSRIGPYEQYF.

This clone occurred a few times. The CDR3 DNA is TGTGCCAGCTCACCCCAGGACACCACAGATACGCAGTATTTT. Translated: CASSPQDTTDTQYF. V is TRBV18 and J is TRBJ2-3; tentative D call: TRBD1 (5 bases). Germline V gene sequence: CDR1 KGHSH, CDR2 LQKENI. Trimming pared 3 bases from V and 2 bases from J, leaving 9 bases between. CDR3 size: 14 residues.

The chain links TRBV10-3 to TRBJ1-2, with D maybe TRBD1 (5 bases). The CDR3 length is 12 residues. V lost 4 bases, J lost 8 bases, and 11 bases lay in between. Germline assignment: CDR1 ENHRY and CDR2 SYGVKD. The chain's CDR3 is CAISGGGGGYTF. CDR3 sequence (DNA): TGTGCCATCAGTGGTGGTGGGGGAGGCTACACCTTC.

This rearrangement joins TRBV19 to TRBJ2-3; D perhaps matches TRBD1 (5 bases). The V gene lost 5 bases and the J gene lost 4 bases, with 13 bases spanning the gap. The germline V gene has CDR1 LNHDA and CDR2 SQIVND (reference sequence). This CDR3 is built from 14 residues. This chain's CDR3 is CASSPWGVADTQYF. The DNA for the CDR3 is TGTGCCAGTAGTCCATGGGGCGTCGCAGATACGCAGTATTTT.

J is TRBJ1-1 and V is TRBV6-5; 7 bases match TRBD1. The CDR3 contains 16 residues. With V trimmed by 4 bases and J by 6 bases, 14 bases remained unmatched. Germline assignment: CDR1 MNHEY and CDR2 SVGAGI. The CDR3 protein is CASSLATGVRVSEAFF. As DNA, the CDR3 is TGTGCCAGCAGTTTAGCCACAGGGGTAAGAGTATCTGAAGCTTTCTTT.

The chain joins TRBV5-1 to TRBJ2-2; D is perhaps TRBD1 (5 bases). CDR1 SGHRS and CDR2 YFSETQ come from the germline V gene. This CDR3 contains 17 residues. Deletions cut 0 bases from V and 6 bases from J, with 18 bases between. The CDR3: CASSLGQTVGNAGELFF. CDR3 in DNA: TGCGCCAGCAGCTTGGGACAGACTGTTGGTAACGCCGGGGAGCTGTTTTTT.